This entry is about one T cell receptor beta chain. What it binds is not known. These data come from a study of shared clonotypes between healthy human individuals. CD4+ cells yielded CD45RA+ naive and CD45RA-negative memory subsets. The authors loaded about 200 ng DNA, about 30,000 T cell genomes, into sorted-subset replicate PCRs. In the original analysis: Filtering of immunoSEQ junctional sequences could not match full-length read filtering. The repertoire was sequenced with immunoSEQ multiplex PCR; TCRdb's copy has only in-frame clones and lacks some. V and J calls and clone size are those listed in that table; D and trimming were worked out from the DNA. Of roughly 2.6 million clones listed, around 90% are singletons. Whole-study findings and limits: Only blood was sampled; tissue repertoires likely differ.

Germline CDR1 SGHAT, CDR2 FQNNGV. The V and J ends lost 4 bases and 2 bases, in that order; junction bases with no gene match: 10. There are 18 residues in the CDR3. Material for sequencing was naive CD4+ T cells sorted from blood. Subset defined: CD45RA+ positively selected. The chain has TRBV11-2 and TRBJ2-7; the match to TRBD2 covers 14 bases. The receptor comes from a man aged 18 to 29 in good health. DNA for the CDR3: TGTGCCAGCAGCTCTCCGACTAGCGGGGGGGCTCAAGCCTACGAGCAGTACTTC. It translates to CASSSPTSGGAQAYEQYF.